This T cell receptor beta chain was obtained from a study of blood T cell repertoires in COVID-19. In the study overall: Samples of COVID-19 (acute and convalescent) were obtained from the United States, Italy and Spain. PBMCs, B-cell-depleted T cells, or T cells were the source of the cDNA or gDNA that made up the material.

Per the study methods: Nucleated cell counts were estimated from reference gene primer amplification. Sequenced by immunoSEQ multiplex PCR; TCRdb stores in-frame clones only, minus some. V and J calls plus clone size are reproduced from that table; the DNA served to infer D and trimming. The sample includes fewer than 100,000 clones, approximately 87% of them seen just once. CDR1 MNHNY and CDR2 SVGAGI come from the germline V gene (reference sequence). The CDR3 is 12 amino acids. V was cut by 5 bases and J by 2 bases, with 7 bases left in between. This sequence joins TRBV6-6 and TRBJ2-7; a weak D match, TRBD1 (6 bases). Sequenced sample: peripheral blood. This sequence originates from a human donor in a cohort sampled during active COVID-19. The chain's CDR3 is CASSRTAYEQYF. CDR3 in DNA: TGTGCCAGCAGTAGGACAGCCTACGAGCAGTACTTC.